This T cell receptor beta chain came from a study of T cell responses to AZD1222 COVID-19 vaccine. On the study more broadly: Analyses pooled second doses at about 4 or about 12 weeks. Whole-study findings and limits: Scientists sampled the repertoires only once the peak T cell response had passed. Clonal diversity may have been underestimated, and the donors were mostly white British, with more females than males. Spike-specific TCR depth and breadth grew after two AZD1222 doses.

This clone was counted a single time. Its antigen is still unknown. Trimming removed 7 bases from V and 4 bases from J; junction bases left unmatched: 13. In germline, CDR1 is MDHEN, CDR2 SYDVKM. CDR3 length equals 16 residues. The method was immunoSEQ multiplex PCR; TCRdb's version includes in-frame clones alone and lacks a portion of them. In the table there are 150,000 to 200,000 clones, 91% of which are singletons. This receptor was taken from an adult in good health. V gene TRBV28 combines with J gene TRBJ1-1; 9 bases fit TRBD1. This material consisted of peripheral blood, taken on day 0 of AZD1222 vaccination. The CDR3 region is CASTFNTGGAGTEAFF. The DNA of the CDR3 is TGTGCCAGCACCTTCAATACAGGGGGCGCTGGCACTGAAGCTTTCTTT.